This T cell receptor (beta chain) was identified during a study of blood T cells in healthy people across ages. Germline lookup yields CDR1 LGHDT and CDR2 YNNKEL (reference sequence). V gave up 3 bases and J gave up 1 base, with 16 bases separating them. The CDR3 contains 17 residues. A second PCR, run for 7 to 11 cycles, used a sample-barcoded 5' primer plus a J-beta primer mix. TCRdb re-analysed the 5' RACE reads in MiXCR, keeping a single row per CDR3 protein. The repertoire holds some 800,000 distinct CDR3 sequences, 20% to 30% seen once, with approximately 4% in the top ten. The sample, about 9.7 milliliters of peripheral blood, was drawn from each donor. As regards this clonotype: Its matching antigen is unknown.

General study findings and limits: TCR beta diversity was tightly associated with the proportion of naive T cells.

This sample was shared with a second study, whose subject was T cells of mothers and their children.

The specimen was blood. The clonotype originates from a boy aged 5-17 years in good health. V and J are TRBV3-1 and TRBJ1-3, with D possibly matching TRBD1 (6 bases). The CDR3 coding sequence is TGTGCCAGCAGCCATGGCTACACAGGGAGTTCTGGAAACACCATATATTTT. Protein: CASSHGYTGSSGNTIYF.